Listed below are T cell receptor beta chains from one sample, sequenced in a study of blood T cells in healthy people across ages. One entry per CDR3 protein results from TCRdb running MiXCR on the 5' RACE reads. The sample lists 920,000 or so distinct CDR3 sequences; under 45% were seen once. The sample was blood. The receptors originated from a woman aged 60-70 years in good health. Each CDR3 is given with its conserved first and last residue. The order of the fields is CDR3 protein, CDR3 DNA, V gene, D gene, clone size, J gene. A D gene is named only where the DNA matches it firmly. Part of the rows lack a size; the others show once, few, many or a class for expanded clones.

CDR3aa: CASSDVGGNNEQFF
CDR3nt: TGTGCCAGCAGTGACGTTGGCGGTAACAATGAGCAGTTCTTC
v_gene: TRBV25-1
d_gene: -
abundance: -
j_gene: TRBJ2-1

CDR3aa: CAISESRYYEQYF
CDR3nt: TGTGCCATCAGTGAGTCGAGGTACTACGAGCAGTACTTC
v_gene: TRBV10-3
d_gene: -
abundance: -
j_gene: TRBJ2-7

CDR3aa: CASSAVEVNYGYTF
CDR3nt: TGTGCCAGCAGCGCGGTCGAGGTTAACTATGGCTACACCTTC
v_gene: TRBV5-6
d_gene: -
abundance: -
j_gene: TRBJ1-2

CDR3aa: CASGLTGARPQYNEQFF
CDR3nt: TGTGCTAGTGGTTTGACAGGGGCCCGACCTCAATACAATGAGCAGTTCTTC
v_gene: TRBV12-5
d_gene: TRBD1
abundance: -
j_gene: TRBJ2-1

CDR3aa: CASSDHSSGRAGEQYF
CDR3nt: TGTGCCAGCAGTGATCACTCTAGCGGGAGGGCTGGTGAGCAGTACTTC
v_gene: TRBV25-1
d_gene: TRBD2
abundance: once
j_gene: TRBJ2-5

CDR3aa: CASSDPSSGIPTDTQYF
CDR3nt: TGTGCCAGCAGCGACCCTTCCAGCGGTATACCCACAGATACGCAGTATTTT
v_gene: TRBV9
d_gene: -
abundance: -
j_gene: TRBJ2-3

CDR3aa: CASSAQGALGKNIQYF
CDR3nt: TGTGCCAGCAGCGCCCAGGGGGCGCTCGGCAAAAACATTCAGTACTTC
v_gene: TRBV9
d_gene: TRBD1
abundance: -
j_gene: TRBJ2-4

CDR3aa: CASSSRVLASGYTF
CDR3nt: TGTGCCAGCAGCTCCCGGGTCCTCGCATCTGGCTACACCTTC
v_gene: TRBV7-2
d_gene: -
abundance: many
j_gene: TRBJ1-2

CDR3aa: CASSSTSASSYNEQFF
CDR3nt: TGTGCCAGCAGCTCTACTAGCGCTAGCTCCTACAATGAGCAGTTCTTC
v_gene: TRBV11-2
d_gene: TRBD2
abundance: -
j_gene: TRBJ2-1

CDR3aa: CATGAWGSSYNEQFF
CDR3nt: TGTGCCACCGGGGCGTGGGGGAGCTCCTACAATGAGCAGTTCTTC
v_gene: TRBV6-2/TRBV6-3
d_gene: -
abundance: -
j_gene: TRBJ2-1

CDR3aa: CASYRDRDHEQYF
CDR3nt: TGTGCCAGTTACCGGGACAGGGATCACGAGCAGTACTTC
v_gene: TRBV2
d_gene: TRBD1
abundance: few
j_gene: TRBJ2-7

CDR3aa: CAISESAGAGQPQHF
CDR3nt: TGTGCCATCAGTGAGTCAGCGGGGGCCGGGCAGCCCCAGCATTTT
v_gene: TRBV10-3
d_gene: -
abundance: -
j_gene: TRBJ1-5

CDR3aa: CASSLSSRGRNGELFF
CDR3nt: TGTGCCAGCAGTTTATCGAGCAGGGGGAGAAACGGGGAGCTGTTTTTT
v_gene: TRBV27
d_gene: TRBD1
abundance: -
j_gene: TRBJ2-2

CDR3aa: CASSFQSQGGKPQHF
CDR3nt: TGTGCCAGCAGTTTCCAATCACAGGGGGGTAAGCCCCAGCATTTT
v_gene: TRBV6-2/TRBV6-3
d_gene: TRBD1
abundance: few
j_gene: TRBJ1-5

CDR3aa: CSARDLRAENTEAFF
CDR3nt: TGCAGTGCTAGAGATCTAAGAGCCGAGAACACTGAAGCTTTCTTT
v_gene: TRBV20-1
d_gene: -
abundance: -
j_gene: TRBJ1-1

CDR3aa: CATSPGGNEQYF
CDR3nt: TGTGCCACCAGCCCGGGGGGGAACGAGCAGTACTTC
v_gene: TRBV24-1
d_gene: TRBD2
abundance: many
j_gene: TRBJ2-7

CDR3aa: CAIRASSGGRTYEQYF
CDR3nt: TGTGCCATCAGGGCGTCTAGCGGCGGGAGGACCTACGAGCAGTACTTC
v_gene: TRBV10-3
d_gene: TRBD2
abundance: -
j_gene: TRBJ2-7

CDR3aa: CASSQDPGQTDTQYF
CDR3nt: TGTGCCAGCAGCCAAGATCCGGGACAAACAGATACGCAGTATTTT
v_gene: TRBV14
d_gene: -
abundance: once
j_gene: TRBJ2-3

CDR3aa: CASSPQGYNEQYF
CDR3nt: TGTGCCAGCAGCCCCCAGGGATACAATGAGCAGTACTTC
v_gene: TRBV7-3
d_gene: -
abundance: few
j_gene: TRBJ2-5

CDR3aa: CASSEGQTSTDTQYF
CDR3nt: TGTGCCAGCAGTGAGGGACAGACTAGCACAGATACGCAGTATTTT
v_gene: TRBV2
d_gene: TRBD1
abundance: -
j_gene: TRBJ2-3

CDR3aa: CASSQDRSNNEQFF
CDR3nt: TGCGCCAGCAGCCAAGATCGCAGCAACAATGAGCAGTTCTTC
v_gene: TRBV4-1
d_gene: -
abundance: -
j_gene: TRBJ2-1

CDR3aa: CAGGGSGANVLTF
CDR3nt: TGTGCCGGGGGCGGCTCTGGGGCCAACGTCCTGACTTTC
v_gene: TRBV28
d_gene: -
abundance: -
j_gene: TRBJ2-6

CDR3aa: CASSLLAENTDTQYF
CDR3nt: TGTGCCAGCAGCCTGCTAGCGGAGAACACAGATACGCAGTATTTT
v_gene: TRBV27
d_gene: TRBD2
abundance: -
j_gene: TRBJ2-3

CDR3aa: CASSLQSGRGSYNEQFF
CDR3nt: TGTGCCAGCAGCTTACAAAGCGGGAGGGGCTCCTACAATGAGCAGTTCTTC
v_gene: TRBV7-2
d_gene: TRBD2
abundance: few
j_gene: TRBJ2-1

CDR3aa: CATSRVWGDYGYTF
CDR3nt: TGTGCCACCAGCAGAGTTTGGGGGGACTATGGCTACACCTTC
v_gene: TRBV15
d_gene: -
abundance: -
j_gene: TRBJ1-2

CDR3aa: CSANYPGQGLSYEQYF
CDR3nt: TGCAGTGCTAATTACCCGGGACAGGGCCTATCCTACGAGCAGTACTTC
v_gene: TRBV20-1
d_gene: TRBD1
abundance: -
j_gene: TRBJ2-7

CDR3aa: CASSVVLAGGHYNEQFF
CDR3nt: TGCGCCAGCAGCGTAGTCCTAGCGGGAGGGCATTACAATGAGCAGTTCTTC
v_gene: TRBV5-1
d_gene: TRBD2
abundance: -
j_gene: TRBJ2-1

CDR3aa: CASSSGTGWETQYF
CDR3nt: TGCGCCAGCAGCTCCGGGACAGGGTGGGAGACCCAGTACTTC
v_gene: TRBV5-1
d_gene: TRBD1
abundance: few
j_gene: TRBJ2-5

CDR3aa: CASIAPGQRYNEQYF
CDR3nt: TGTGCCAGCATAGCACCGGGACAGAGATACAATGAGCAGTACTTC
v_gene: TRBV11-2
d_gene: TRBD1
abundance: -
j_gene: TRBJ2-7

CDR3aa: CASERQGIARDGYTF
CDR3nt: TGTGCCAGCGAGCGACAGGGTATAGCGAGAGATGGCTACACCTTC
v_gene: TRBV2
d_gene: TRBD1
abundance: -
j_gene: TRBJ1-2

CDR3aa: CASSTRTSRYEQYF
CDR3nt: TGTGCCAGCAGTACGCGTACTAGTCGCTATGAGCAGTACTTC
v_gene: TRBV12-3/TRBV12-4
d_gene: -
abundance: once
j_gene: TRBJ2-7

CDR3aa: CASSSPGSYQETQYF
CDR3nt: TGTGCCAGCAGTTCCCCGGGATCCTACCAAGAGACCCAGTACTTC
v_gene: TRBV27
d_gene: -
abundance: -
j_gene: TRBJ2-5

CDR3aa: CATSDHRTVEAQHF
CDR3nt: TGTGCCACCAGTGATCACCGGACAGTTGAAGCCCAGCATTTT
v_gene: TRBV24-1
d_gene: -
abundance: -
j_gene: TRBJ1-5

CDR3aa: CASSVASGSIYEQYF
CDR3nt: TGTGCCAGCAGCGTGGCTAGCGGGTCCATCTACGAGCAGTACTTC
v_gene: TRBV9
d_gene: TRBD2
abundance: -
j_gene: TRBJ2-7

CDR3aa: CASREGGEFAEAFF
CDR3nt: TGTGCCAGCAGAGAGGGGGGGGAATTTGCTGAAGCTTTCTTT
v_gene: TRBV7-3
d_gene: -
abundance: -
j_gene: TRBJ1-1

CDR3aa: CASRGTGIPGYTF
CDR3nt: TGTGCCAGCAGGGGGACAGGGATTCCTGGCTACACCTTC
v_gene: TRBV6-1
d_gene: TRBD1
abundance: -
j_gene: TRBJ1-2

CDR3aa: CATSRDSGTKDTQYF
CDR3nt: TGTGCCACCAGCAGAGACAGTGGAACAAAAGATACGCAGTATTTT
v_gene: TRBV15
d_gene: -
abundance: -
j_gene: TRBJ2-3

CDR3aa: CASSSRGTSRRADTQYF
CDR3nt: TGTGCCAGCAGTTCCCGGGGGACTAGCAGGAGGGCAGATACGCAGTATTTT
v_gene: TRBV6-5
d_gene: TRBD2
abundance: -
j_gene: TRBJ2-3

CDR3aa: CASSVVGRTSGITDTQYF
CDR3nt: TGTGCCAGCAGCGTAGTGGGGCGGACTAGCGGGATCACAGATACGCAGTATTTT
v_gene: TRBV9
d_gene: TRBD2
abundance: -
j_gene: TRBJ2-3

CDR3aa: CASSFSGPVGGYTF
CDR3nt: TGCGCCAGCAGCTTCTCCGGACCTGTCGGGGGCTACACCTTC
v_gene: TRBV5-1
d_gene: -
abundance: few
j_gene: TRBJ1-2

CDR3aa: CASSRRLGTGLYNEQFF
CDR3nt: TGTGCCAGCAGTCGGCGCCTAGGGACAGGCCTCTACAATGAGCAGTTCTTC
v_gene: TRBV6-1
d_gene: TRBD1
abundance: few
j_gene: TRBJ2-1

CDR3aa: CASSGALKTQYF
CDR3nt: TGTGCCAGCAGTGGGGCGCTGAAGACCCAGTACTTC
v_gene: TRBV2
d_gene: -
abundance: -
j_gene: TRBJ2-5

CDR3aa: CASSLPGRRPGEKLFF
CDR3nt: TGTGCCAGCAGCTTGCCGGGCAGGCGTCCTGGAGAAAAACTGTTTTTT
v_gene: TRBV7-6
d_gene: -
abundance: -
j_gene: TRBJ1-4

CDR3aa: CASSLKVGGGSGTDTQYF
CDR3nt: TGTGCCAGCAGTTTAAAGGTCGGGGGCGGGAGTGGAACAGATACGCAGTATTTT
v_gene: TRBV12-3/TRBV12-4
d_gene: -
abundance: few
j_gene: TRBJ2-3

CDR3aa: CASSLVRADTQYF
CDR3nt: TGTGCCAGCAGCTTAGTCAGGGCAGATACGCAGTATTTT
v_gene: TRBV11-2
d_gene: -
abundance: few
j_gene: TRBJ2-3

CDR3aa: CASSWTGPGANVLTF
CDR3nt: TGTGCCAGCAGTTGGACAGGGCCTGGGGCCAACGTCCTGACTTTC
v_gene: TRBV27
d_gene: TRBD1
abundance: -
j_gene: TRBJ2-6

CDR3aa: CASSYSQGFQPQHF
CDR3nt: TGTGCCAGCAGTTACTCCCAGGGGTTTCAGCCCCAGCATTTT
v_gene: TRBV6-5
d_gene: -
abundance: few
j_gene: TRBJ1-5

CDR3aa: CASRAPSGQQFF
CDR3nt: TGTGCCAGCAGGGCCCCATCGGGGCAGCAGTTCTTC
v_gene: TRBV7-6
d_gene: -
abundance: few
j_gene: TRBJ2-1

CDR3aa: CSARQGAREQYF
CDR3nt: TGCAGTGCTAGACAGGGGGCGCGCGAGCAGTACTTC
v_gene: TRBV20-1
d_gene: TRBD1
abundance: -
j_gene: TRBJ2-7

CDR3aa: CASTFNPLSETSYEQYF
CDR3nt: TGTGCCAGCACCTTTAACCCACTTAGCGAGACCTCCTACGAGCAGTACTTC
v_gene: TRBV6-2/TRBV6-3
d_gene: -
abundance: -
j_gene: TRBJ2-7

CDR3aa: CASSLGHRYEQYF
CDR3nt: TGTGCCAGCAGCTTAGGTCATCGGTACGAGCAGTACTTC
v_gene: TRBV7-7
d_gene: -
abundance: few
j_gene: TRBJ2-7

CDR3aa: CASSFGGGVNEKLFF
CDR3nt: TGTGCCAGCAGTTTTGGTGGGGGTGTAAATGAAAAACTGTTTTTT
v_gene: TRBV12-3/TRBV12-4
d_gene: -
abundance: -
j_gene: TRBJ1-4

CDR3aa: CATSRGTGGFDEQYF
CDR3nt: TGTGCCACCAGCAGGGGGACAGGGGGCTTCGACGAGCAGTACTTC
v_gene: TRBV15
d_gene: TRBD1
abundance: -
j_gene: TRBJ2-7

CDR3aa: CAISESGGGNQPQHF
CDR3nt: TGTGCCATCAGTGAGTCAGGGGGAGGGAATCAGCCCCAGCATTTT
v_gene: TRBV10-3
d_gene: -
abundance: -
j_gene: TRBJ1-5